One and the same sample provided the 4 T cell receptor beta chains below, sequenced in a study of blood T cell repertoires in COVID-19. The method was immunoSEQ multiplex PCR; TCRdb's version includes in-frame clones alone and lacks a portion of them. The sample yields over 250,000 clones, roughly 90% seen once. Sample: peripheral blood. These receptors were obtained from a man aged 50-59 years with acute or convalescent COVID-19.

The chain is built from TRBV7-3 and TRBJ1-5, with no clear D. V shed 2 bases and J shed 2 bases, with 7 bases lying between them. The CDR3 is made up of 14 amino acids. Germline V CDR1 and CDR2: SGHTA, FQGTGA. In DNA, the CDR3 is TGTGCCAGCAGCTTAGGAGAGGGCAATCAGCCCCAGCATTTT. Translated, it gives CASSLGEGNQPQHF.

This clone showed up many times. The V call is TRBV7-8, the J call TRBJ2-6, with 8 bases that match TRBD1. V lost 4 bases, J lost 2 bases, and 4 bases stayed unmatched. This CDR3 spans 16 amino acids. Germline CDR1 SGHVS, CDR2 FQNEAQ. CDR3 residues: CASSSDRAAGANVLTF. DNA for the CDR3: TGTGCCAGCAGCTCGGACAGGGCAGCTGGGGCCAACGTCCTGACTTTC.

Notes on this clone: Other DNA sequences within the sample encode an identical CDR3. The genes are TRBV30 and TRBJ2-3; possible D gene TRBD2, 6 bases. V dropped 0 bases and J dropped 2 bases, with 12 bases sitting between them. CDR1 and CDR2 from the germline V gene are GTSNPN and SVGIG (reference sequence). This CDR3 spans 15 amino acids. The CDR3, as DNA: TGTGCCTGGAGTGTACCTCGGGGGAACACAGATACGCAGTATTTT. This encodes CAWSVPRGNTDTQYF.

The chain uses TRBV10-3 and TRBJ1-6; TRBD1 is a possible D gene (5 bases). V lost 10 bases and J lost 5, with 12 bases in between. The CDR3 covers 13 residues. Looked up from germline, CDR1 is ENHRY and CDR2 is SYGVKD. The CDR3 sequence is CATWDLNNSPLHF. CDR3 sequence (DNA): TGTGCCACCTGGGACTTAAATAATTCACCCCTCCACTTT.